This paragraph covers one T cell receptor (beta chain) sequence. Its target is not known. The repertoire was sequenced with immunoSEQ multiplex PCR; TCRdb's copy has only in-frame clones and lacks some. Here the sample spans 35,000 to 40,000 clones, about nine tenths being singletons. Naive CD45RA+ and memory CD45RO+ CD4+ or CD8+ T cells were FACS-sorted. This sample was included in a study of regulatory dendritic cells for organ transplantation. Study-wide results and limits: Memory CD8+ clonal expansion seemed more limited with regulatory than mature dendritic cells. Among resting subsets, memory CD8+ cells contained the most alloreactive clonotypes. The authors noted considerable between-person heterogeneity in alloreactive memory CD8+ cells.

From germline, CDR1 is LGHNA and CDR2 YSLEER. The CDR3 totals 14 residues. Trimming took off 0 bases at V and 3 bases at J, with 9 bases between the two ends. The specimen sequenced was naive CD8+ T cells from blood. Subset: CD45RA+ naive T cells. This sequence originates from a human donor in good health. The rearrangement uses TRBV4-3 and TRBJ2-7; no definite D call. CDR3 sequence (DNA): TGCGCCAGCAGCCAAGAGCGGCTTATCTACGAGCAGTACTTC. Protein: CASSQERLIYEQYF.